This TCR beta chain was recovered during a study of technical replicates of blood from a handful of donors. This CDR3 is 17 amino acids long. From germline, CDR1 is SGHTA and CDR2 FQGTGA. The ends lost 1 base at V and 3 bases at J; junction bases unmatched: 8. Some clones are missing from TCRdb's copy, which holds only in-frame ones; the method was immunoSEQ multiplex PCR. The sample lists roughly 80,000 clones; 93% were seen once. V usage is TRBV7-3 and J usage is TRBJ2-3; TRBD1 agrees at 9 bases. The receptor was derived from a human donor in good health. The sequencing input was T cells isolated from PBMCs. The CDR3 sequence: CASSLSPLGTGTDTQYF. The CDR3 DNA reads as TGTGCCAGCAGCTTAAGCCCTTTAGGGACAGGGACAGATACGCAGTATTTT.